This T cell receptor beta chain was identified in a study of human thymus T cells. Study-wide findings and caveats: Thymic and blood repertoires seemed to show skewed V and J gene use.

This CDR3 is built from 13 residues. CDR1 and CDR2 (germline): SNHLY, FYNNEI. The table came from immunoSEQ multiplex PCR; TCRdb's copy has only in-frame clones and leaves some out. The sample lists some 44,000 clones; approximately 95% were seen once. As for this clone: Its target is not known. One end of the junction does not line up with germline, which may come from a read error. Other nucleotide sequences from this sample produce the same CDR3.

An approximately 0.45-1 mL peripheral blood aliquot was taken intraoperatively from four of eight donors. No fixed cell number was used; all available blood leukocytes supplied DNA. Specimen: blood. The chain has TRBV2 and TRBJ2-5; 7 bases are a match to TRBD2. The TCR was taken from a girl in the first two years of life with a congenital heart defect but otherwise immunologically healthy. CDR3 nucleotides: TGTGCCAGCGACCTGCTGGCGGGAGAGACCCAATACTTC. Residues: CASDLLAGETQYF.